The TCR beta chain described here comes from a study of T cells in Graves' hyperthyroidism and ophthalmopathy (dated by TCRdb to about 2019). Background for the entire study: Peripheral blood samples were taken at initial diagnosis, before any treatment was given. The study also compared thyroid tissue and blood T-cell repertoires from a handful of Graves' hyperthyroidism patients. To identify distinguishing TCR V-J signatures, a discovery cohort of around 100 patients was used, comprising approximately 40 with Graves' ophthalmopathy and around 60 with stable Graves' hyperthyroidism. After sampling, hyperthyroidism patients received methimazole starting at 30 mg daily, and ophthalmopathy patients received high-dose intravenous methylprednisolone. According to the paper, TCR Vbeta CDR3 sequencing was carried out on 135 peripheral blood samples, which came from over 40 ophthalmopathy, around 75 hyperthyroidism and around 17 progressor patients. Prospective prediction of ophthalmopathy was tested in an independent validation cohort of about 19 hyperthyroidism patients and 15 to 17 patients who later progressed to ophthalmopathy. The 100 or so discovery patients were randomly split 7:3 into training and test sets. Paper-wide results and their limitations: In validation, the model predicted progression to ophthalmopathy a median of about 6 months before onset, with about 70% sensitivity and about 75% specificity. Blood samples also contained most of the expanded thyroid clonotypes (frequency above 0.001), which suggests that blood repertoires may reflect thyroid immune responses. Sample size was not statistically predetermined, and investigators were not blinded to group allocation. A model built on a 13 V-J signature distinguished ophthalmopathy from stable hyperthyroidism, reaching 87.88% sensitivity and approximately 83% specificity in cross-validation and 80%/75% in testing.

Ophthalmopathy patients had moderately to severely active disease, with a Clinical Activity Score of 3 or more, a NOSPECS grade of 4 or more, and a disease duration of less than 3 months. The study excluded patients with uncontrolled infections, other autoimmune diseases, pregnancy or lactation. Diagnoses relied on clinical symptoms, serum thyroxine and TRAb, thyroid ultrasound and orbital computed tomography. Ficoll-Paque density gradient centrifugation was used to isolate PBMCs from around 10 ml of fresh peripheral blood. Total RNA was extracted with Trizol reagent, and quality was checked on an Agilent 2100 Bioanalyzer. On this clonotype itself: Its antigen has not been determined. Qualities for individual bases were not recorded, and no much larger clone is one base off.

TCR beta CDR3 regions were amplified from RNA transcripts. A first-round RT-PCR of the TCR CDR3 used the HTBI primer set with the Qiagen OneStep RT-PCR kit. Libraries were constructed in a second round of multiplex PCR, after which size selection and purification were carried out. The libraries were sequenced on an Illumina HiSeq2000 using paired-end 100 bp reads. In the paper's pipeline: SOAPnuke was used to process the raw data, with reads discarded if the reads contained adapters or uncalled bases, had a mean Phred below 15, or lacked an exact constant-primer or identifier match. High-quality paired reads were merged using COPE v1.2.5, and each unique nucleotide sequence was defined as a clonotype. Clonotypes were aligned to IMGT TRBV, TRBD and TRBJ reference segments using MiTCR v1.1. Analysis was restricted to V-J combinations with a frequency above 0.0001, which covered 99% to 99.2% of repertoires. A TCS score was defined as the ratio between F50 (clonal expansion) and ExV (chaos), using BLOSUM62-based TCRdist between CDR3 peptides within each V-J. Welch's t-statistics and random forest reduced roughly 530 V-J features to roughly 13, which were used in a naive Bayes classifier (R e1071). The public reads were quality trimmed at Q25 with fastp and then assembled into clones with MiXCR by TCRdb, keeping productive beta chains. Rows matching on CDR3 protein sequence are summarized as one entry with the most common DNA and genes. In this record, the V and J calls reflect TCRdb's handling and not the investigators' own analysis. Here the sample has 490,000 or so distinct CDR3 sequences; about 20% occur a single time. The ten largest clones add up to less than 65% of the sample.

Sequencing input: blood. The TCR originated in a woman in her 70s with Graves' ophthalmopathy.

In nucleotide form, the sequence is TGTGCCAGCAGCTTAAAAGGTAGCGGGAGGGCCATGGCAGATACGCAGTATTTT. It is translated as CASSLKGSGRAMADTQYF. The rearranged chain carries TRBV7-3 and TRBJ2-3, with 11 bases in between that match TRBD2. Per the germline V gene, SGHTA is the CDR1 and FQGTGA is the CDR2. The CDR3, cysteine through phenylalanine, is 18 amino acids long. The DNA shown is the 54-base CDR3, in frame from base 1. V ends up 1 base short and J 4 bases short, with an unmatched junction base count of 10.